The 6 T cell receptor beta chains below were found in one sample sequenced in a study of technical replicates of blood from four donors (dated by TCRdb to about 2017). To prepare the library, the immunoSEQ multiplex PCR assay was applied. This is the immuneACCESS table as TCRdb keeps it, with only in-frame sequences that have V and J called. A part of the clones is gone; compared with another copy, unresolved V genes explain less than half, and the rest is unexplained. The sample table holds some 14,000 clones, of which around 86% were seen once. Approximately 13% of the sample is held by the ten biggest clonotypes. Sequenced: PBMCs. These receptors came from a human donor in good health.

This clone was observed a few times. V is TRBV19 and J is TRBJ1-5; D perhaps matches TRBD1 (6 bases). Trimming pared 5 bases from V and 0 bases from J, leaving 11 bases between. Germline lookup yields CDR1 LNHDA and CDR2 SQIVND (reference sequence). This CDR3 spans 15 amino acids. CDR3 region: CASSPGQYSNQPQHF. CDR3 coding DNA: TGTGCCAGTAGTCCCGGACAGTATAGCAATCAGCCCCAGCATTTT.

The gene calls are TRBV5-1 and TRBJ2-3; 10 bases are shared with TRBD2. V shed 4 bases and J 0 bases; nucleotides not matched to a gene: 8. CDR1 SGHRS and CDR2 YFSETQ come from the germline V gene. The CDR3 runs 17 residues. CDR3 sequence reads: CASSLTTSGSSTDTQYF. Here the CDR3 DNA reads TGCGCCAGCAGCCTCACGACTAGCGGGTCTAGCACAGATACGCAGTATTTT.

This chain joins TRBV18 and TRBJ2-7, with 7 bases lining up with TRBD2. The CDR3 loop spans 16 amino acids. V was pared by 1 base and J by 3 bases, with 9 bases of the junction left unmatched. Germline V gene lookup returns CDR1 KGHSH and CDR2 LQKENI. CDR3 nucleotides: TGTGCCAGCTCACCACGGGCTAGCGGAAAAGACTACGAGCAGTACTTC. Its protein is CASSPRASGKDYEQYF.

The CDR3 reads CASSRWDGRAKEDTQYF. As DNA, the CDR3 is TGCGCCAGCAGCCGTTGGGATGGGAGGGCCAAGGAGGATACGCAGTATTTT. V is TRBV5-1 and J is TRBJ2-3, with 7 bases fitting TRBD2. The CDR3 is 17 residues long. Germline V gene data show CDR1 as SGHRS and CDR2 as YFSETQ. V was pared by 4 bases and J by 6 bases, with 17 bases of the junction left unmatched.

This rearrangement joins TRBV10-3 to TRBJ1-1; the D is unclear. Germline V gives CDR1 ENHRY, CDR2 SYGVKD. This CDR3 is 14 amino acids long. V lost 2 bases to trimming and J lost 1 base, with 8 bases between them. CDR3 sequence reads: CAISEPRRNTEAFF. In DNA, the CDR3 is TGTGCCATCAGTGAGCCCAGAAGGAACACTGAAGCTTTCTTT.

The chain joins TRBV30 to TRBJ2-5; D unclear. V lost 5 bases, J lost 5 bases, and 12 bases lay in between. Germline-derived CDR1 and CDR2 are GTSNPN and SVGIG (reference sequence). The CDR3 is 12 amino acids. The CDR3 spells CAWGPLRETQYF. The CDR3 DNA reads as TGTGCCTGGGGGCCCCTCCGGGAGACCCAGTACTTC.